This entry lists 9 T cell receptor beta chains sequenced from one sample in a study of OX40 agonist ivuxolimab in advanced cancers. Libraries were prepared by immunoSEQ multiplex PCR; TCRdb keeps only in-frame clonotypes and omits some of them. Here the sample spans around 97,000 clones, less than 90% being singletons. Sequenced material: CD4+ or CD8+ T cells sorted from blood, taken in a trial of the OX40 agonist ivuxolimab. These receptors originate from an adult with an advanced solid tumor such as melanoma, head and neck, liver or kidney cancer.

The V and J genes are TRBV19 and TRBJ2-3; D unresolved. Germline CDR1 is LNHDA and CDR2 is SQIVND (reference sequence). The CDR3 has 19 amino acids. V dropped 6 bases and J dropped 0 bases, with 25 bases sitting between them. CDR3 loop: CASSPDGNLGPSSTDTQYF. Here the CDR3 DNA reads TGTGCCAGTAGCCCCGACGGAAACCTCGGTCCGTCTAGCACAGATACGCAGTATTTT.

CDR3 residues: CASSESGRQETQYF. CDR3 sequence (DNA): TGCGCCAGCAGTGAGTCGGGGCGGCAAGAGACCCAGTACTTC. This rearrangement joins TRBV10-1 to TRBJ2-5, with D perhaps matching TRBD1 (5 bases). Germline-derived CDR1 and CDR2 are WNHNN and SYGVQD (reference sequence). V dropped 0 bases and J dropped 2 bases, with 7 bases sitting between them. This CDR3 is 14 amino acids long.

This chain links TRBV19 with TRBJ1-1; D unresolved. CDR3 length: 14 amino acids. Per the germline V gene, CDR1 is LNHDA and CDR2 is SQIVND (reference sequence). Trimming shortened V by 4 bases and J by 3 bases, and 12 bases separated the two germline ends. The CDR3 loop is CASSTDAVYTEAFF. The CDR3 DNA reads as TGTGCCAGTAGTACTGACGCCGTGTACACTGAAGCTTTCTTT.

The chain couples TRBV2 to TRBJ1-4, with D tentatively TRBD1 (5 bases). CDR3 length: 14 amino acids. V lost 7 bases and J 4 bases, leaving 13 bases between the germline ends. Germline V gene data show CDR1 as SNHLY and CDR2 as FYNNEI. This CDR3 reads CASILGQFNEKLFF. CDR3 sequence (DNA): TGTGCCAGCATCCTGGGGCAGTTTAATGAAAAACTGTTTTTT.

The chain recombines TRBV30 with TRBJ2-7; TRBD2 matches 7 bases. CDR3 length: 14 residues. V was pared by 4 bases and J by 6 bases, with 12 bases of the junction left unmatched. The germline gives CDR1 GTSNPN, CDR2 SVGIG (reference sequence). The CDR3 spells CAWTVGGSASEQYF. As DNA, the CDR3 is TGTGCCTGGACCGTCGGGGGGTCCGCTAGCGAGCAGTACTTC.

J is TRBJ2-2 and V is TRBV29-1; D is unresolved. Trimming shortened V by 7 bases and J by 3 bases, and 12 bases separated the two germline ends. The length of the CDR3 is 13 residues. Per germline, CDR1 SQVTM and CDR2 ANQGSEA. This chain's CDR3 is CSAGTPDTGELFF. CDR3 DNA sequence: TGCAGCGCCGGCACCCCCGACACCGGGGAGCTGTTTTTT.

V and J are TRBV11-2 and TRBJ2-7, with TRBD2 matching over 11 bases. CDR1 is SGHAT and CDR2 is FQNNGV in the germline V gene. The CDR3 consists of 17 residues. After removal of 5 bases from V and 2 bases from J, the junction contained 11 bases not matched to a gene. The CDR3 DNA sequence: TGTGCCAGCAGCGCCTTAACTAGCGGGAGTCTCCCCTACGAGCAGTACTTC. It is translated as CASSALTSGSLPYEQYF.

V usage is TRBV19 and J usage is TRBJ1-5; D call uncertain. V was trimmed by 5 bases and J by 0 bases, leaving 8 bases between them. The CDR3 runs 14 residues. CDR1 and CDR2 (germline): LNHDA, SQIVND (reference sequence). This chain's CDR3 is CASSPRSSNQPQHF. CDR3 coding DNA: TGTGCCAGTAGTCCAAGGAGTAGCAATCAGCCCCAGCATTTT.

J is TRBJ1-3 and V is TRBV7-9; 7 nucleotides match TRBD1. With V trimmed by 3 bases and J by 4 bases, 3 bases remained unmatched. Germline values: CDR1 SEHNR, CDR2 FQNEAQ (reference sequence). The length of the CDR3 is 14 residues. The CDR3 spells CASSFTGAGNTIYF. CDR3 DNA: TGTGCCAGCAGCTTTACAGGGGCCGGAAACACCATATATTTT.